This entry is about one TCR beta chain. The antigen is not known. V trimming: 5 bases; J trimming: 2 bases; junction bases outside the gene matches: 5. The CDR3 has 16 residues. The germline V gene encodes CDR1 SEHNR and CDR2 FQNEAQ (reference sequence). TCRdb keeps only in-frame clones here, not all; method: immunoSEQ multiplex PCR. This table has approximately 70,000 clones, roughly 84% appearing once. The data originate from a study of T cell clones after liver transplantation. Overall study context: Liver transplant recipients had immunosuppression withdrawal attempted within 2 years.

The study, taken as a whole, reports: Circulating graft-donor-reactive CD4 TCRbeta sequences fell significantly post-transplant in 5 of 8 subjects. Small, mixed patient groups and varying post-transplant times limit these conclusions.

The sample in question was CD4+ T cells from blood, obtained around 50 months after liver transplant. The chain has TRBV7-9 and TRBJ2-2, with 10 bases identical to TRBD1. The TCR was taken from a human patient who received a liver transplant. The graft donor may be the source of some T cells. CDR3 in amino acids: CASSAGTGVNTGELFF. The CDR3 bases are TGTGCCAGCAGCGCGGGGACAGGGGTCAACACCGGGGAGCTGTTTTTT.